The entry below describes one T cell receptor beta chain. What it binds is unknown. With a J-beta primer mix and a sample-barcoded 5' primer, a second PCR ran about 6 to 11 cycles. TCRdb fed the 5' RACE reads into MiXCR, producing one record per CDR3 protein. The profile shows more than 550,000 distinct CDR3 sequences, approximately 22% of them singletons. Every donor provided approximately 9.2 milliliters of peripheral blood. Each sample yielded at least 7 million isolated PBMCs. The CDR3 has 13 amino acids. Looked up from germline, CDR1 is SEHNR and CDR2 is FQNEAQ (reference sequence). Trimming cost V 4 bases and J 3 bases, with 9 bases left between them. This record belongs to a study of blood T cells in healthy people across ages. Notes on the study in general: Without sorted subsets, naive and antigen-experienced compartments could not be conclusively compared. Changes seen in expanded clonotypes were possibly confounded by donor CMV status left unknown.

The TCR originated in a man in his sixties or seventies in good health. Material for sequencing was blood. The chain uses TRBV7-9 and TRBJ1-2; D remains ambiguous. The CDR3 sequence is CASSSGRDYGYTF. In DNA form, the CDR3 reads TGTGCCAGCAGCTCCGGACGGGACTATGGCTACACCTTC.